This TCR beta chain is from a study of PD-1 blockade in classical Hodgkin lymphoma (dated by TCRdb to the early 2020s). With respect to the entire study: Nivolumab dosing was 3 mg/kg intravenously every 2 weeks, continuing until either disease progression or unacceptable toxicity. The study used CyTOF and TCR beta sequencing to define a peripheral blood immune signature of response to PD-1 blockade in classical Hodgkin lymphoma. Study-level results and caveats: Among trial patients, those achieving complete response had baseline diversity similar to that of newly diagnosed patients, while diversity was significantly lower in partial responders and progressors. The study was limited to a single clinical trial cohort, and causes of repertoire differences, possibly disease activity or prior therapy, remained undefined. Lower diversity was seen in patients whose nivolumab began less than 1 year after ASCT, and these patients were left out of later analyses so that immune reconstitution would not confound the results. By C4D1, a significant rise was seen in CD4+ TCR diversity but not in CD8+ TCR diversity (p=0.0027 vs p=0.16), and the rise was most apparent among complete responders (p=0.02). Baseline TCR diversity was reported to be lower in newly diagnosed patients than in healthy donors and to be lower still in relapsed/refractory patients.

Per the germline V gene, SGDLS is the CDR1 and YYNGEE is the CDR2. V is pared back by 1 base and J by 1 base, with 5 bases lying between the germline termini. The CDR3 measures 14 amino acids from cysteine to phenylalanine. Solely the CDR3 DNA is kept, with 42 bases framed from the first base. The time point label here, explained by the study, means: cycle 1 day 1 (C1D1), immediately before nivolumab initiation. All trial patients had relapsed after autologous stem cell transplantation, with cohorts A, B and C differing in prior brentuximab vedotin exposure. The trial cohort included 50 or so patients with relapsed/refractory classical Hodgkin lymphoma, and each patient had a best overall response of complete response, partial response or progressive disease. In the multi-cohort phase II CheckMate 205 trial, trial patients received single-agent nivolumab. An independent review committee assessed best overall response by applying the 2007 International Working Group response criteria. Trial PBMCs were collected just before the start of nivolumab (C1D1) and during therapy at cycle 2 day 1 and cycle 4 day 1. Peripheral blood was collected in 8 mL Vacutainer Cell Preparation Tubes, from which PBMCs were isolated by centrifugation and then cryopreserved.

A word on this clone: The antigen it recognizes is unknown. Within one base of it there is no much larger clone, and no base qualities were kept.

Genomic DNA was extracted with the Qiagen DNeasy kit from unsorted PBMCs and from negatively selected CD4+ and CD8+ fractions. TCR beta CDR3 regions were amplified by immunoSEQ multiplex PCR using primers annealing to V and J segments. A synthetic immune receptor repertoire was used to minimize amplification bias, and remaining bias was computationally removed after sequencing. The source study handled its data this way. Custom Python scripts were used to quantify repertoire diversity as the Shannon entropy index. Unsorted, CD4+ and CD8+ repertoires were examined separately, except in combined analyses, for which CD4+ and CD8+ sequences were merged in silico. A clone was considered expanded if an increase in frequency of at least 2-fold after treatment relative to C1D1 was found, and a pseudocount of 0.5 was applied to clones undetected at baseline. Singleton clones were defined as clones with 0 or 1 copy at C1D1, and non-singleton clones were defined as clones with 2 or more copies. Clones expanded in unsorted samples were annotated as CD4+, CD8+ or unknown by matching protein sequences in sorted samples from the same patient. Wilcoxon tests on paired samples were used to test diversity changes from C1D1 to C4D1. The immuneACCESS repertoire file appears here via TCRdb, limited to in-frame rearrangements. These files lack a portion of the clones; in checked studies, under half of the deficit traces to unresolved V genes, and the cause of the others is not known. Clone size and V and J calls were adopted from that table, with D and trimming inferred from the DNA. This sample has some 25,000 clones in its table, and approximately 80% of those were observed once. The ten largest clonotypes hold 6.7% of the sample.

Sequenced material: peripheral blood mononuclear cells (PBMCs), taken at baseline. The rearranged chain carries TRBV9 and TRBJ2-2, with the D gene call left open. The receptor comes from a human donor with classical Hodgkin lymphoma. The encoded CDR3 is CASSVQGNTGELFF. The nucleotide sequence is TGTGCCAGCAGCGTACAAGGGAACACCGGGGAGCTGTTTTTT.